This T cell receptor beta chain was captured by sequencing in a study of cytomegalovirus exposure and HLA in healthy donors. TCRdb's copy holds only in-frame clones and misses some; the assay was immunoSEQ multiplex PCR. The table records over 60,000 clones, 85% to 95% of them present only once. Worth noting for this clone: Its target is not known.

The CDR3 covers 13 residues. Trimming cost V 4 bases and J 11 bases; bases outside gene matches: 8. Germline CDR1 MNHEY, CDR2 SMNVEV (reference sequence). Whole-study findings and limits: The study labeled 180 or so TCR beta chains cytomegalovirus-associated. According to a subsequent analysis, TCR clusters from the first cohort were inclined to appear together in the 110 or so validation repertoires. While the bulk of TCR sequences proved rare, some public TCRs turned up in many donors.

Sample: PBMCs. The V and J genes are TRBV27 and TRBJ2-7; TRBD1 aligns across 10 bases. The sequence was collected from a man aged 18 to 29 in good health and CMV-seronegative. CDR3 sequence reads: CASSSVPGQGKYF. DNA of the CDR3: TGTGCCAGCAGTTCGGTCCCGGGACAGGGGAAGTACTTC.